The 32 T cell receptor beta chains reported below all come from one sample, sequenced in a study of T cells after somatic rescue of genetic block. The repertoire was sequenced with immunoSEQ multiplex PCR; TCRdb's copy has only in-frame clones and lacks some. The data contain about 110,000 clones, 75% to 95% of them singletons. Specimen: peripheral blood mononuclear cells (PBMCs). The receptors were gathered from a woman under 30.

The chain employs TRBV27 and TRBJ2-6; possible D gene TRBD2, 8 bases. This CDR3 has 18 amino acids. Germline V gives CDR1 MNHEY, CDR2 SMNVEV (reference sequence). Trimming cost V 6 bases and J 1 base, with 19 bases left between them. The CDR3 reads CASSLRGLAGSGANVLTF. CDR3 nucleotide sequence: TGTGCCAGCAGCCTCAGGGGGTTAGCGGGATCTGGGGCCAACGTCCTGACTTTC.

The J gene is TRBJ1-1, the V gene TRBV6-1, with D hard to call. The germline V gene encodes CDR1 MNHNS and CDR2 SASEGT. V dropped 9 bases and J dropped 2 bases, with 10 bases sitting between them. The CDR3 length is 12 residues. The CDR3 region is CASDYFNTEAFF. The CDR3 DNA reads TGTGCCAGTGACTACTTCAACACTGAAGCTTTCTTT.

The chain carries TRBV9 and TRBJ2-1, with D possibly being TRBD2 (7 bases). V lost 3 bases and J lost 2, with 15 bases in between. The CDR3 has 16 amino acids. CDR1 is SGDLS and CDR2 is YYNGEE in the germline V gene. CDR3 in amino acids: CASSGAGGPTYNEQFF. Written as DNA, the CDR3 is TGTGCCAGCAGCGGGGCCGGGGGGCCGACCTACAATGAGCAGTTCTTC.

The CDR3 here is CASSPGIQETQYF. The CDR3 coding sequence is TGTGCCAGTAGCCCAGGGATCCAAGAGACCCAGTACTTC. The chain joins TRBV19 to TRBJ2-5; perhaps TRBD1 as D (5 bases). Trimming cost V 6 bases and J 1 base, with 9 bases left between them. The length of the CDR3 is 13 residues. CDR1 and CDR2 (germline): LNHDA, SQIVND (reference sequence).

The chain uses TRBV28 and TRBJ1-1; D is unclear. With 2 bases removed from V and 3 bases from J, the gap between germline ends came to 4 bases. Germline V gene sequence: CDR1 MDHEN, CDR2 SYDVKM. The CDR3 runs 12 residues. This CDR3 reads CASSLRDTEAFF. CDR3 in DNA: TGTGCCAGCAGTTTACGCGACACTGAAGCTTTCTTT.

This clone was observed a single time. The CDR3 DNA is TGTGCCAGCAGGGACGCGCAGGACACTGAAGCTTTCTTT. Protein: CASRDAQDTEAFF. The rearrangement uses TRBV2 and TRBJ1-1; D not resolved. V was clipped by 6 bases and J by 3 bases, with 11 bases between them. This CDR3 is built from 13 residues. In germline, CDR1 is SNHLY, CDR2 FYNNEI.

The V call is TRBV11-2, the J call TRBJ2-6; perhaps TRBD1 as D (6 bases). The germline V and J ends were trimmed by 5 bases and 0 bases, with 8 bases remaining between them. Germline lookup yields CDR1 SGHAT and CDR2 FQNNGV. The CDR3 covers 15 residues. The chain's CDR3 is CASSLTGSGANVLTF. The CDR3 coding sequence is TGTGCCAGCAGCCTGACAGGCTCTGGGGCCAACGTCCTGACTTTC.

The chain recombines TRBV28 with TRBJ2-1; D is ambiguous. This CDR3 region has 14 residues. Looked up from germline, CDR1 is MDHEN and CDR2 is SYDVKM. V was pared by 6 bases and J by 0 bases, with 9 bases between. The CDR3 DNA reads TGTGCCAGCAGGAAGGTAACCTCCTACAATGAGCAGTTCTTC. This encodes CASRKVTSYNEQFF.

In nucleotides, the CDR3 is TGTGCCAGCAGTTTCCCGGGACAGGGAGGTGACCAGTACTTC. Encoded protein: CASSFPGQGGDQYF. V gene TRBV28 combines with J gene TRBJ2-5, with TRBD1 identical over 9 bases. Germline V lookup: CDR1 MDHEN, CDR2 SYDVKM. Trimming cost V 3 bases and J 10 bases; bases outside gene matches: 9. The CDR3 is 14 residues long. Based on the CDR3 plus reference TRBV28 and TRBJ2-5, the full variable domain is DVKVTQSSRYLVKRTGEKVFLECVQDMDHENMFWYRQDPGLGLRLIYFSYDVKMKEKGDIPEGYSVSREKKERFSLILESASTNQTSMYLCASSFPGQGGDQYFGPGTRLLVL.

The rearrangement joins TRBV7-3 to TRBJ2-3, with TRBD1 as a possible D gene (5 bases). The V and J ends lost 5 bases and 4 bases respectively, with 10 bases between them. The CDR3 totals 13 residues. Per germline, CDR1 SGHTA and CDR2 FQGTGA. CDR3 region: CASSPQGPDTQYF. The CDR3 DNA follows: TGTGCCAGCAGCCCCCAGGGCCCAGATACGCAGTATTTT. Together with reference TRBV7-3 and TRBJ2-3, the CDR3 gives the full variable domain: GAGVSQTPSNKVTEKGKYVELRCDPISGHTALYWYRQSLGQGPEFLIYFQGTGAADDSGLPNDRFFAVRPEGSVSTLKIQRTERGDSAVYLCASSPQGPDTQYFGPGTRLTVL.

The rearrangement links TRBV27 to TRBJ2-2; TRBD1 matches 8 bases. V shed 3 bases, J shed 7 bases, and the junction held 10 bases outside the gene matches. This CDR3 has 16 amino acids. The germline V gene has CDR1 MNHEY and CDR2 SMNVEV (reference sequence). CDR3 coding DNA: TGTGCCAGCAGTTTCCGGGGACAGGTGGGAGGCGGGGAGCTGTTTTTT. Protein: CASSFRGQVGGGELFF.

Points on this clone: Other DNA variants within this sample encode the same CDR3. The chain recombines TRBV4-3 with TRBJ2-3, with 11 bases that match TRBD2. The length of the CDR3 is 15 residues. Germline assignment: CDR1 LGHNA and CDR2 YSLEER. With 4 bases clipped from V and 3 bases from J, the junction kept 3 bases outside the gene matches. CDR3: CASSRLAGGTDTQYF. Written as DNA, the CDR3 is TGCGCCAGCAGCCGTCTAGCGGGGGGAACAGATACGCAGTATTTT.

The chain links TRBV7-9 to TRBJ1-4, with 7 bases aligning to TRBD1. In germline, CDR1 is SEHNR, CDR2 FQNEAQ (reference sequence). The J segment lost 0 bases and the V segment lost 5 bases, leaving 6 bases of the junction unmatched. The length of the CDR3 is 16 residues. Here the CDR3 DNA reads TGTGCCAGCAGCCCGGGACAGTTTGCAACTAATGAAAAACTGTTTTTT. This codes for CASSPGQFATNEKLFF.

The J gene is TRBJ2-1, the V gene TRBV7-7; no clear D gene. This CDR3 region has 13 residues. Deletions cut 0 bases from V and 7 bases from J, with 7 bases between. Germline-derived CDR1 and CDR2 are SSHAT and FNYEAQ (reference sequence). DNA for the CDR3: TGTGCCAGCAGCTTAGCGAGAGGAAATGAGCAGTTCTTC. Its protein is CASSLARGNEQFF.

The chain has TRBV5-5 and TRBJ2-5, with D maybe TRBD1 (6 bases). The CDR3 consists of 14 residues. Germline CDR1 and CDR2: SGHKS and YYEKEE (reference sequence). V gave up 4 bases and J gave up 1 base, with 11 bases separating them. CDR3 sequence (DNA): TGTGCCAGCAGCCCAGGGGTACTCCAAGAGACCCAGTACTTC. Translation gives CASSPGVLQETQYF.

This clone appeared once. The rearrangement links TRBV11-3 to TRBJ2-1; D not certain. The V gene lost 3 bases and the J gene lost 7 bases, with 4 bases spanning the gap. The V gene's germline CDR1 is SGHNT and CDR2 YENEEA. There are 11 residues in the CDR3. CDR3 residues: CASSFLNEQFF. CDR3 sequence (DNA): TGTGCCAGCAGCTTTCTAAATGAGCAGTTCTTC.

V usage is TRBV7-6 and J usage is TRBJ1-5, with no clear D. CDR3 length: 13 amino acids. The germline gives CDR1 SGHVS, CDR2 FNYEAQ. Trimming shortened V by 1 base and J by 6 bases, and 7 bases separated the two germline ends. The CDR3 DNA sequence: TGTGCCAGCAGCTTAGGGTCGGGTCAGCCCCAGCATTTT. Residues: CASSLGSGQPQHF.

The CDR3 spells CASSLLTSGHNEQFF. The DNA for the CDR3 is TGTGCCAGCAGTTTATTAACTAGCGGCCACAATGAGCAGTTCTTC. V usage is TRBV27 and J usage is TRBJ2-1, with 8 bases matching TRBD2. Germline CDR1 is MNHEY and CDR2 is SMNVEV (reference sequence). V shed 1 base and J 5 bases; nucleotides not matched to a gene: 4. This CDR3 is 15 amino acids long.

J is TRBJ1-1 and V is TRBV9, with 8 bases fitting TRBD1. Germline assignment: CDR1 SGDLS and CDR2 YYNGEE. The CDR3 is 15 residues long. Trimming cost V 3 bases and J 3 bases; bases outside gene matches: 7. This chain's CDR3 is CASSGQGAPDTEAFF. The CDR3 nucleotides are TGTGCCAGCAGCGGGCAGGGGGCGCCTGACACTGAAGCTTTCTTT.

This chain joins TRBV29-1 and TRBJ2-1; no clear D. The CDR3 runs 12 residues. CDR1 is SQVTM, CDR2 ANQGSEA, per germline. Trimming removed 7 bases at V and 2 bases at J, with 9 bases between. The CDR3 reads CSGTFTYNEQFF. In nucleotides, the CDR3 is TGCAGCGGGACCTTTACCTACAATGAGCAGTTCTTC.

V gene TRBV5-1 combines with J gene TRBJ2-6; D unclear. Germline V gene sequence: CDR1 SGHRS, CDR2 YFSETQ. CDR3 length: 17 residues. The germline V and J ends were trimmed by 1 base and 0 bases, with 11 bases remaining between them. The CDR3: CASSLLPVLSGANVLTF. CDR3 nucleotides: TGCGCCAGCAGCTTGTTACCCGTCCTCTCTGGGGCCAACGTCCTGACTTTC.

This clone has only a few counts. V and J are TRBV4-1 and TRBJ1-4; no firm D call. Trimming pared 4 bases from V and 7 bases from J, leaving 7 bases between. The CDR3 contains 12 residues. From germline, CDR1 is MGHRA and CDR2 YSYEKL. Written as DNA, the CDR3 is TGCGCCAGCAGCCGTCTTGGTGAAAAACTGTTTTTT. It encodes CASSRLGEKLFF.

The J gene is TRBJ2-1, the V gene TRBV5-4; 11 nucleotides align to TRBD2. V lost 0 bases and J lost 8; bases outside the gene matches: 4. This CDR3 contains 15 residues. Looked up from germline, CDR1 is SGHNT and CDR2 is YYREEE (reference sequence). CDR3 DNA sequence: TGTGCCAGCAGCTTGGTTAGCGGGGGGGCCGATGAGCAGTTCTTC. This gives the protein CASSLVSGGADEQFF.

Written as DNA, the CDR3 is TGTGCCACCAAGGACAGGGGTTACAATGAGCAGTTCTTC. It encodes CATKDRGYNEQFF. This chain joins TRBV28 and TRBJ2-1; 9 bases align to TRBD1. In germline, CDR1 is MDHEN, CDR2 SYDVKM. V lost 10 bases to trimming and J lost 4 bases; unmatched junction nucleotides: 5. The CDR3 is 13 residues long.

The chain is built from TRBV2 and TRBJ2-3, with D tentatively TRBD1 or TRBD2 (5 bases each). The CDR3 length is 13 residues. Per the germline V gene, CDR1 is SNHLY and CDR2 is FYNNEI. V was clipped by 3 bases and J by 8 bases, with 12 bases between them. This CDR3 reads CASSEFEGTTQYF. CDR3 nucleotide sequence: TGTGCCAGCAGTGAGTTTGAGGGGACTACGCAGTATTTT.

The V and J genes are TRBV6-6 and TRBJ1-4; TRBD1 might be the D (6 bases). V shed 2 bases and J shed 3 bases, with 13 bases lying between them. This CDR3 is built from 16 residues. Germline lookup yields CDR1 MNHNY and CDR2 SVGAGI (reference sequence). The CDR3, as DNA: TGTGCCAGCAGTTACGGCCGGACAGTGGCTAATGAAAAACTGTTTTTT. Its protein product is CASSYGRTVANEKLFF.

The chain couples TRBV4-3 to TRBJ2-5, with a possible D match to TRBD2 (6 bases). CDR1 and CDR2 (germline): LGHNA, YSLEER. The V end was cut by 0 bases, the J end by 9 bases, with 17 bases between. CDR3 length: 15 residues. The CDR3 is CASSQDRDSKGPQYF. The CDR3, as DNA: TGCGCCAGCAGCCAAGACCGGGACTCCAAGGGTCCCCAGTACTTC.

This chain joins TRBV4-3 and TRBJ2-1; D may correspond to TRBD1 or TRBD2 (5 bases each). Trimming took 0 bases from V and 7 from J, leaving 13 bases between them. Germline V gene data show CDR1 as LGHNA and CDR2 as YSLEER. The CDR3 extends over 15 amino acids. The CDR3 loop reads CASSQDQGEWNEQFF. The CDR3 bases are TGCGCCAGCAGCCAAGACCAGGGAGAATGGAATGAGCAGTTCTTC.

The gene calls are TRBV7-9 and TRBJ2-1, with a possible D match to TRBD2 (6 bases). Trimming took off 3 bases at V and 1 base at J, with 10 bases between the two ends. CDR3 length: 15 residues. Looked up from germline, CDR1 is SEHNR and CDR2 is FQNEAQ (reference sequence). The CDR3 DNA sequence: TGTGCCAGCAGCTTGGAGGGGTGGTCCTACAATGAGCAGTTCTTC. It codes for CASSLEGWSYNEQFF.

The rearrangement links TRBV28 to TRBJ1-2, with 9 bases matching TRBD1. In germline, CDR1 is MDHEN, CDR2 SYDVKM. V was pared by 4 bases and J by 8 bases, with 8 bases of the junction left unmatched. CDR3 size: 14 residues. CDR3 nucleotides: TGTGCCAGCAGTTCCGGACAGGGGCTTGAGGGCTACACCTTC. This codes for CASSSGQGLEGYTF.

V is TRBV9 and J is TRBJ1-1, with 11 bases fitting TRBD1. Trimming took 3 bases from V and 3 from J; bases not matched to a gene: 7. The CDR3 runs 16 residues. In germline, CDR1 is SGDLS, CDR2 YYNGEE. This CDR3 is CASSAYGQGAYTEAFF. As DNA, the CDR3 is TGTGCCAGCAGCGCCTACGGACAGGGGGCGTACACTGAAGCTTTCTTT. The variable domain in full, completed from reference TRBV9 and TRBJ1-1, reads DSGVTQTPKHLITATGQRVTLRCSPRSGDLSVYWYQQSLDQGLQFLIQYYNGEERAKGNILERFSAQQFPDLHSELNLSSLELGDSALYFCASSAYGQGAYTEAFFGQGTRLTVV.

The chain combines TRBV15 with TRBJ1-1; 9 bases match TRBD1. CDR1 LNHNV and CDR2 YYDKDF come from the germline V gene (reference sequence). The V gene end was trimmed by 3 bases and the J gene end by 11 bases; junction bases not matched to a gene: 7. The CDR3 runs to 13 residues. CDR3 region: CATSSHRGPAAFF. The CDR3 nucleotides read TGTGCCACCAGCAGCCACAGGGGGCCGGCGGCTTTCTTT.